This T cell receptor (beta chain) was identified in a study of CD8 T cells in Susac syndrome. Findings and caveats of the study: Maximal CD8+ clonal expansion in Susac was observed within TEMRA cells and among active patients.

Germline V gene lookup returns CDR1 MGHRA and CDR2 YSYEKL. Trimming removed 5 bases from V and 4 bases from J; junction bases left unmatched: 8. The CDR3 is 16 residues long. As regards this clonotype: Its antigen is not identified.

It was with random hexamers that about 0.45 to 1 ug RNA was reverse transcribed. MiXCR, applied by TCRdb to the immunoSEQ multiplex PCR reads, yields one record per CDR3 protein. The table includes around 150,000 distinct CDR3 sequences, over 90% detected once. The chain has TRBV4-1 and TRBJ2-5; TRBD1 aligns across 12 bases. Material: CD8+ T cells from PBMCs. This TCR was recovered from a human donor with Susac syndrome. The CDR3, as DNA: TGCGCCAGCAGCAGTGGGACAGGGGGCTTCTCAGAGACCCAGTACTTC. Translation: CASSSGTGGFSETQYF.